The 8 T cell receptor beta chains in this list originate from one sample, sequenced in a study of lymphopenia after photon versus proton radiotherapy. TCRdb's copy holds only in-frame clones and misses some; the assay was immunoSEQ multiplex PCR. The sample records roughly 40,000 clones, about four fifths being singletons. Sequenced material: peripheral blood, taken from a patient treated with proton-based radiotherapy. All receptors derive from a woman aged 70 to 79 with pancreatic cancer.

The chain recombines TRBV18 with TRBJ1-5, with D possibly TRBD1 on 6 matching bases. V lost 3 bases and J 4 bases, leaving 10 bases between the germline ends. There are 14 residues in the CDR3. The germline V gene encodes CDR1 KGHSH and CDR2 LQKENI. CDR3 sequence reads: CASSPQGQNQPQHF. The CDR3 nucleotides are TGTGCCAGCTCACCGCAGGGGCAAAATCAGCCCCAGCATTTT.

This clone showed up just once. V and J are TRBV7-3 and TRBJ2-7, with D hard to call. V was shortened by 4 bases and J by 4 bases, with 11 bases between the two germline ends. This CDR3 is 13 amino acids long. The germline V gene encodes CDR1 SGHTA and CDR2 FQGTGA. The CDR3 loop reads CASSSGRAYEQYF. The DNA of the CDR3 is TGTGCCAGCAGCTCGGGTAGGGCGTACGAGCAGTACTTC.

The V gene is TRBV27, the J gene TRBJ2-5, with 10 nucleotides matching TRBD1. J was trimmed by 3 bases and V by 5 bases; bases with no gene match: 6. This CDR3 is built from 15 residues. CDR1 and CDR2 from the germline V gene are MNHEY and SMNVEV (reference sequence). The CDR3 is CASSPTGGTEETQYF. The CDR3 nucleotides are TGTGCCAGCAGTCCGACAGGGGGCACCGAAGAGACCCAGTACTTC.

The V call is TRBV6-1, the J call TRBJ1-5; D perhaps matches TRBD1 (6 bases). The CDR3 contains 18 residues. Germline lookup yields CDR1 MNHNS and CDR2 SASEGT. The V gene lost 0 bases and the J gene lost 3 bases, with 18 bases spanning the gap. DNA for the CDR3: TGTGCCAGCAGTGAAGCGGGGCTTGGCAGGGGATACAATCAGCCCCAGCATTTT. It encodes CASSEAGLGRGYNQPQHF.

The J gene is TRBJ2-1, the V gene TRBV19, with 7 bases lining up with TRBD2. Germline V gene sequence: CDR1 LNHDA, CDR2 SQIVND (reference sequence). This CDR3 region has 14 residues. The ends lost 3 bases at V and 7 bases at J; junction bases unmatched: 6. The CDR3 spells CASSIGLVANEQFF. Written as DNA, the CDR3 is TGTGCCAGTAGTATCGGACTAGTTGCGAATGAGCAGTTCTTC.

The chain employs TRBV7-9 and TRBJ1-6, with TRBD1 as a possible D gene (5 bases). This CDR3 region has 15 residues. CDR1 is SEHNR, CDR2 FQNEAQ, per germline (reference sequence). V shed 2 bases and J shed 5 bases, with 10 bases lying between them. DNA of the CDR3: TGTGCCAGCAGCTTAACACAGGCCAATAATTCACCCCTCCACTTT. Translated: CASSLTQANNSPLHF.

CDR3 DNA sequence: TGTGCCAGCAGCTCTGGAGGGGGCTCACCCCTCCACTTT. It translates to CASSSGGGSPLHF. The V gene is TRBV7-2, the J gene TRBJ1-6; 7 bases agree with TRBD1. Germline CDR1 is SGHTA and CDR2 is FQGNSA. J gave up 10 bases and V 4 bases, and 4 bases lay outside the gene matches. The CDR3 runs to 13 residues.

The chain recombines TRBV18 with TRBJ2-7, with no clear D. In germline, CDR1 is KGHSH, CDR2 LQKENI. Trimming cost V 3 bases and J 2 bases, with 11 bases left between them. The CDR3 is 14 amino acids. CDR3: CASSPAGAPYEQYF. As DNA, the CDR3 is TGTGCCAGCTCACCCGCAGGAGCACCCTACGAGCAGTACTTC.